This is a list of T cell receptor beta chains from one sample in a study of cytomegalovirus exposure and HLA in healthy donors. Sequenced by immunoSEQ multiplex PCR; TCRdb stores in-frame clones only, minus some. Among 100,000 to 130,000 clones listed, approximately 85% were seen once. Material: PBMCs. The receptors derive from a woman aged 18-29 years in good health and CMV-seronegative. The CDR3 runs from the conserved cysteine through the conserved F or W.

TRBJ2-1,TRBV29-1,CSVELGAKEQFF
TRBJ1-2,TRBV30,CAWSVGQGYGYTF
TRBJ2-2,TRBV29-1,CSGGHLNTGELFF
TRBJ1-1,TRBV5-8,CASSPGETEAFF
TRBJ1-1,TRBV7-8,CASSSINLNTEAFF
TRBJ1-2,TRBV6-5,CASSTTTGSYGYTF
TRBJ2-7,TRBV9,CASSKQGTGIPYEQYF
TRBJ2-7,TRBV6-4,CASSEEISYEQYF
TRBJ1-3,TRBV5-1,CASSLADSSGNTIYF
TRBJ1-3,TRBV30,CAWTGGSGNTIYF
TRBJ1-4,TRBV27,CASSPLPGLEKLFF
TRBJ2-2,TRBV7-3,CASSRTGGVGGELFF
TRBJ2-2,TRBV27,CASSLKDGGENTGELFF
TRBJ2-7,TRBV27,CASYGAGEGNEQYF
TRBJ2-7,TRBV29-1,CSVGYRGKYEQYF
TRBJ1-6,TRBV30,CACGQQSSYNSPLHF